This T cell receptor beta chain was observed in a study of a mutant IDH1 vaccine in newly diagnosed glioma. At the level of the study: Vaccination was launched 4-6 weeks after radiotherapy alone, or with temozolomide cycles. It was radiotherapy, temozolomide, or both that patients received previously, with most receiving both. General study points: Any relationship between pseudoprogression and changes in top peripheral T cell clonotypes seemed absent.

Time point meaning: week 11, during vaccination. In every dose of vaccine, 300 ug of mutant IDH1 20-mer peptide was given alongside topical imiquimod. TCRdb keeps only in-frame clones here, not all; method: immunoSEQ multiplex PCR. Of some 60,000 clones listed, about 84% are singletons. The germline CDR1 and CDR2 sequences are MNHEY and SMNVEV (reference sequence). The CDR3 length is 11 residues. The V gene lost 2 bases and the J gene lost 3 bases, with 2 bases spanning the gap. This clone was detected once. Its specificity is unknown. The sample contains more than one DNA sequence encoding this CDR3. The receptor's source is a man under 40 with glioma. The sample consisted of PBMCs, taken from a glioma patient whose treatment included an IDH1 peptide vaccine. J is TRBJ2-7 and V is TRBV27; D is unresolved. The CDR3 protein is CASSLGYEQYF. In nucleotides, the CDR3 is TGTGCCAGCAGTTTAGGCTACGAGCAGTACTTC.